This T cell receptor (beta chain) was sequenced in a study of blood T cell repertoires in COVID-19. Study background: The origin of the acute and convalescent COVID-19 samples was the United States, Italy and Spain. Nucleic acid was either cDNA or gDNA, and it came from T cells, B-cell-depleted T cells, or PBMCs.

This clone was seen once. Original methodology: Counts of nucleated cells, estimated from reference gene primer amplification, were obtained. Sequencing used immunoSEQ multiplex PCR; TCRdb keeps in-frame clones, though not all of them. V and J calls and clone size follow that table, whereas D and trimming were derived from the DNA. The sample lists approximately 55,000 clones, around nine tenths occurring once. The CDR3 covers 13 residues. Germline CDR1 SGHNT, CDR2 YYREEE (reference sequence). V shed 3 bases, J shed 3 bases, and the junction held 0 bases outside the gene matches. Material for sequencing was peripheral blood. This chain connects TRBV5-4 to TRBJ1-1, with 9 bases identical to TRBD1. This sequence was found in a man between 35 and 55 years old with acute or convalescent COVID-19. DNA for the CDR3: TGTGCCAGCAGCTGGACAGGGGACACTGAAGCTTTCTTT. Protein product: CASSWTGDTEAFF.